A single sample gave rise to the 14 T cell receptor beta chains below, sequenced in a study of hypomethylating agent response in myelodysplastic syndrome. The assay was immunoSEQ multiplex PCR, and TCRdb's table has in-frame clones only and misses some. The sample yields about 3,500 clones, about four fifths seen once. This specimen consisted of bone marrow, obtained before or after starting hypomethylating agent treatment for myelodysplastic syndrome (not recorded which). Receptor source: a human donor with myelodysplastic syndrome.

In this sample, this clone turned up a few times. This sequence joins TRBV7-9 and TRBJ1-4, with D unclear. Germline CDR1 and CDR2: SEHNR and FQNEAQ (reference sequence). This CDR3 has 17 amino acids. V shed 3 bases and J shed 7 bases, with 21 bases lying between them. Here the CDR3 DNA reads TGTGCCAGCAGCTTGAGTCAGGAAGGATGGGAATTTGAAAAACTGTTTTTT. This sequence encodes CASSLSQEGWEFEKLFF.

The gene calls are TRBV7-2 and TRBJ2-2; unclear D gene. The CDR3 sequence is 15 residues long. Trimming shortened V by 1 base and J by 7 bases, and 13 bases separated the two germline ends. From germline, CDR1 is SGHTA and CDR2 FQGNSA. This chain's CDR3 is CASSLGAVTRGELFF. DNA of the CDR3: TGTGCCAGCAGCTTAGGGGCCGTCACCCGCGGGGAGCTGTTTTTT. The full variable domain, completed using reference TRBV7-2 and TRBJ2-2, is GAGVSQSPSNKVTEKGKDVELRCDPISGHTALYWYRQSLGQGLEFLIYFQGNSAPDKSGLPSDRFSAERTGGSVSTLTIQRTQQEDSAVYLCASSLGAVTRGELFFGEGSRLTVL.

A remark on this clone: Sequence at one end of the junction differs from germline and may be a read error. The J gene is TRBJ2-5, the V gene TRBV13; tentative D call: TRBD2 (6 bases). Germline V gives CDR1 PRHDT, CDR2 FYEKMQ (reference sequence). The CDR3 loop spans 12 amino acids. CDR3 sequence reads: CASSLRGLPLDF. CDR3 sequence (DNA): TGTGCCAGCAGCTTAAGGGGACTCCCATTGGACTTC.

The chain couples TRBV12-2 to TRBJ2-5. TRBV12-2 is a documented pseudogene. The CDR3 totals 11 residues. CDR3 loop: CASRPQMDQYF. The CDR3 nucleotides read TGTGCAAGTCGCCCCCAAATGGACCAGTACTTC.

The sample holds a few counts of this clone. The chain recombines TRBV28 with TRBJ1-5, with 7 bases identical to TRBD1. The CDR3 is 14 residues long. Germline V CDR1 and CDR2: MDHEN, SYDVKM. The junction had 2 bases not matched to a gene; V was cut back by 5 bases and J by 1 base. Here the CDR3 reads CASSQGQSNQPQHF. For the CDR3, the DNA is TGTGCCAGCAGTCAGGGACAGAGCAATCAGCCCCAGCATTTT.

In DNA, the CDR3 is TGTGCCAGCTCGCTAGACTCCTACAATGAGCAGTTCTTC. It translates to CASSLDSYNEQFF. The genes are TRBV7-7 and TRBJ2-1; no firm D call. The CDR3 length is 13 residues. The germline V and J ends were trimmed by 8 bases and 0 bases, with 8 bases remaining between them. Looked up from germline, CDR1 is SSHAT and CDR2 is FNYEAQ (reference sequence).

CDR3 nucleotides: TGCGCCAGCAGCTTCCAGACGCCCATCGCCCGAGAGACCCAGTACTTC. Its protein is CASSFQTPIARETQYF. V is TRBV5-1 and J is TRBJ2-5, with D hard to call. The CDR3 is 16 amino acids. V was clipped by 2 bases and J by 4 bases, with 18 bases between them. The V gene's germline CDR1 is SGHRS and CDR2 YFSETQ.

The gene calls are TRBV5-5 and TRBJ1-2, with D possibly being TRBD1 (5 bases). The V and J ends lost 0 bases and 3 bases respectively, with 6 bases between them. From germline, CDR1 is SGHKS and CDR2 YYEKEE (reference sequence). This CDR3 region has 13 residues. The CDR3 DNA reads as TGTGCCAGCAGCTTGGGGGGGGACTATGGCTACACCTTC. Amino acids: CASSLGGDYGYTF.

CDR3 in DNA: TGTGCCAGCAGCTGGACAGGGCAGGACCAGCCCCAGCATTTT. Translating gives CASSWTGQDQPQHF. This rearrangement joins TRBV11-2 to TRBJ1-5, with 8 bases lining up with TRBD1. The CDR3 extends over 14 amino acids. Germline lookup yields CDR1 SGHAT and CDR2 FQNNGV. V was clipped by 4 bases and J by 7 bases; unmatched bases: 6.

CDR3 in DNA: TGTGCCAGCAGCTTAGCCAGAAACACTGAAGCTTTCTTT. Translating gives CASSLARNTEAFF. The genes are TRBV7-2 and TRBJ1-1, with no clear D. The CDR3 loop spans 13 amino acids. The V end was cut by 0 bases, the J end by 2 bases, with 4 bases between. In germline, CDR1 is SGHTA, CDR2 FQGNSA.

The V gene is TRBV9, the J gene TRBJ2-1, with 7 bases aligning to TRBD2. V was pared by 3 bases and J by 3 bases, with 9 bases of the junction left unmatched. Looked up from germline, CDR1 is SGDLS and CDR2 is YYNGEE. There are 16 residues in the CDR3. CDR3 sequence: CASSGERDRYYNEQFF. The CDR3 DNA reads TGTGCCAGCAGCGGCGAGCGGGATAGGTACTACAATGAGCAGTTCTTC.

This chain links TRBV19 with TRBJ2-1, with TRBD2 identical over 9 bases. The CDR3 is made up of 15 amino acids. V shed 3 bases, J shed 6 bases, and the junction held 6 bases outside the gene matches. The germline V gene encodes CDR1 LNHDA and CDR2 SQIVND (reference sequence). The CDR3 is CASSMTSGRSNEQFF. The CDR3 DNA reads as TGTGCCAGTAGTATGACCAGCGGGAGGAGCAATGAGCAGTTCTTC.

The V call is TRBV27, the J call TRBJ1-1; 9 bases agree with TRBD1. CDR1 is MNHEY, CDR2 SMNVEV, per germline (reference sequence). Germline trimming cut 8 bases from V and 3 bases from J; bases unmatched to any gene: 4. The CDR3 contains 13 residues. The CDR3 here is CASGWTGDTEAFF. The CDR3 nucleotides are TGTGCCAGCGGGTGGACAGGGGACACTGAAGCTTTCTTT.

The chain couples TRBV7-9 to TRBJ2-3; possible D gene TRBD2, 6 bases. V was clipped by 5 bases and J by 4 bases, with 16 bases between them. This CDR3 region has 15 residues. The germline V gene encodes CDR1 SEHNR and CDR2 FQNEAQ (reference sequence). CDR3 nucleotide sequence: TGTGCCAGCAGCGCCCCTAGCGAACGATCAGATACGCAGTATTTT. Residues: CASSAPSERSDTQYF.